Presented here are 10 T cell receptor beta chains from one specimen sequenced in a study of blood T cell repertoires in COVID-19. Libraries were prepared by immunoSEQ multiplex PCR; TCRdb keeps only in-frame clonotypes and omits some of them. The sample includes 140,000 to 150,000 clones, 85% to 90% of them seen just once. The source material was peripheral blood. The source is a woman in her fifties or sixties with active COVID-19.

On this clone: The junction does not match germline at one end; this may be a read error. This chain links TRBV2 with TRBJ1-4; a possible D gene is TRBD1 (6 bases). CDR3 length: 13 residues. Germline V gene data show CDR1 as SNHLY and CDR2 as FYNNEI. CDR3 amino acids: CASSDLLGAVPIF. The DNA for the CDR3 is TGTGCCAGCAGTGATCTTCTGGGGGCCGTCCCAATTTTT.

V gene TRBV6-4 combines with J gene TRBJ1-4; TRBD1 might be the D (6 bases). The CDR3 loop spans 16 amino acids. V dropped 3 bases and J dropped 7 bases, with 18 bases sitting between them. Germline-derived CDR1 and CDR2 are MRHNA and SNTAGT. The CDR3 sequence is CASSEQGEGKGEKLFF. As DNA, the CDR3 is TGTGCCAGCAGTGAACAGGGTGAGGGGAAGGGTGAAAAACTGTTTTTT.

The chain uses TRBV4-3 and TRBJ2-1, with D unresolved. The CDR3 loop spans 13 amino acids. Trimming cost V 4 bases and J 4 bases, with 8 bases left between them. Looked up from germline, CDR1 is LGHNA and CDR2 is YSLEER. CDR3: CASSPTGYNEQFF. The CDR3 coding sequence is TGCGCCAGCAGCCCAACCGGTTACAATGAGCAGTTCTTC.

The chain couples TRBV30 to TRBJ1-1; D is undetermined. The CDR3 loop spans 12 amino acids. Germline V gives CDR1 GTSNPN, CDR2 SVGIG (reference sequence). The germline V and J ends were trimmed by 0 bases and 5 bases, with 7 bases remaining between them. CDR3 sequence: CAWSVSLTEAFF. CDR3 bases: TGTGCCTGGAGTGTAAGCTTGACTGAAGCTTTCTTT. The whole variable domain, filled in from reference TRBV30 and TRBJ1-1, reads SQTIHQWPATLVQPVGSPLSLECTVEGTSNPNLYWYRQAAGRGLQLLFYSVGIGQISSEVPQNLSASRPQDRQFILSSKKLLLSDSGFYLCAWSVSLTEAFFGQGTRLTVV.

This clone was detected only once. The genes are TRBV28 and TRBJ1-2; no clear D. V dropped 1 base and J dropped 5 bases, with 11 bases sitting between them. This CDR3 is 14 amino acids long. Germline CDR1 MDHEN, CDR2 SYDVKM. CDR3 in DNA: TGTGCCAGCAGTTTATTAGGCGGTTTGTATGGCTACACCTTC. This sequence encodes CASSLLGGLYGYTF.

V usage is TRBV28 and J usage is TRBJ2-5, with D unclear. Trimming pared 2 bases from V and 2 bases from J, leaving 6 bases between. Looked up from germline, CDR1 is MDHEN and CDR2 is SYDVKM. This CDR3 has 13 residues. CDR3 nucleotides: TGTGCCAGCAGTTTAGGTACTCAAGAGACCCAGTACTTC. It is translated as CASSLGTQETQYF.

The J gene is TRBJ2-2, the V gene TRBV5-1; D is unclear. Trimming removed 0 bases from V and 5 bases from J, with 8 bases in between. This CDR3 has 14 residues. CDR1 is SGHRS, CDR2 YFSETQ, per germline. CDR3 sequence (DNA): TGCGCCAGCAGCTTGGCCGTCTCGACCGGGGAGCTGTTTTTT. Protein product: CASSLAVSTGELFF.

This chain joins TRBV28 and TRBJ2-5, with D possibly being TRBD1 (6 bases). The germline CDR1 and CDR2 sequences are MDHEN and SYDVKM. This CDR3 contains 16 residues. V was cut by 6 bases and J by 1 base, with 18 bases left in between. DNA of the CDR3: TGTGCCAGCAGCCAGCCTGGGACACCATTCCAAGAGACCCAGTACTTC. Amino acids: CASSQPGTPFQETQYF. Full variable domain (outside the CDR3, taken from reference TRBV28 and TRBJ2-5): DVKVTQSSRYLVKRTGEKVFLECVQDMDHENMFWYRQDPGLGLRLIYFSYDVKMKEKGDIPEGYSVSREKKERFSLILESASTNQTSMYLCASSQPGTPFQETQYFGPGTRLLVL.

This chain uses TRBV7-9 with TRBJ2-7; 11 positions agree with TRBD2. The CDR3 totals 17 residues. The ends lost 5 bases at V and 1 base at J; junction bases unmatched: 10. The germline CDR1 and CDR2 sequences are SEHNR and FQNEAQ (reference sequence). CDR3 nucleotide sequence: TGTGCCAGCAGCCAAACCATGGGACTAGCGGCATCCTACGAGCAGTACTTC. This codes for CASSQTMGLAASYEQYF.

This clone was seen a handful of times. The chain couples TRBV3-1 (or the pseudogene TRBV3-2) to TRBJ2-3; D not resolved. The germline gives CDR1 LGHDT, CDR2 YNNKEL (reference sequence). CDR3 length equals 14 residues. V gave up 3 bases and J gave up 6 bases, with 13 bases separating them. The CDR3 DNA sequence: TGTGCCAGCAGCCATCACCATACACGCGATACGCAGTATTTT. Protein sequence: CASSHHHTRDTQYF.